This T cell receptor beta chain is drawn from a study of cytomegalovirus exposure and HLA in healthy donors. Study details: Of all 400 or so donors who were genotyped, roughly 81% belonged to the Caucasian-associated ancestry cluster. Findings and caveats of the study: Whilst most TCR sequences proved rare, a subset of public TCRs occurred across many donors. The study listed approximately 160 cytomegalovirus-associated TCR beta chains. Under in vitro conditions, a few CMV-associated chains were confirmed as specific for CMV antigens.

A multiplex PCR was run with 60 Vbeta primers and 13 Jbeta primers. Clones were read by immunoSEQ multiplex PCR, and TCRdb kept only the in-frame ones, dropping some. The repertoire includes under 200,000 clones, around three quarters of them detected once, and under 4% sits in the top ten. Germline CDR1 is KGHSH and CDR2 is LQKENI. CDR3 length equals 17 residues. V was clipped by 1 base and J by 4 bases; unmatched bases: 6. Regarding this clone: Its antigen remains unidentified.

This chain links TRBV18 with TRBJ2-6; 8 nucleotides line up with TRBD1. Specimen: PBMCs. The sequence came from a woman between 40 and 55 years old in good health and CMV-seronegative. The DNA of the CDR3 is TGTGCCAGCTCACCACGACAGGGGAATTCCGGGGCCAACGTCCTGACTTTC. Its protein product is CASSPRQGNSGANVLTF.